Listed below are T cell receptor beta chains from one sample, sequenced in a study of blood T cell repertoires in COVID-19. Clones were read by immunoSEQ multiplex PCR, and TCRdb kept only the in-frame ones, dropping some. The sample has 150,000 to 200,000 clones; 76% are singletons. The sequenced sample consisted of PBMCs or T cells enriched from blood (not recorded which). These receptors all come from a woman aged 50 to 60 with acute COVID-19. Each CDR3 is given with its conserved first and last residue. D genes are given only for firm matches. Clone size is shown for a subset of rows, as once, few, many or a class of expanded clone.

d_gene | len | j_gene | v_gene | abundance | CDR3nt | CDR3aa
TRBD1 | 18 | TRBJ2-6 | TRBV9 | once | TGTGCCAGCAGCGTAGGAGGACAGGGACTCTCTGGGGCCAACGTCCTGACTTTC | CASSVGGQGLSGANVLTF
. | 15 | TRBJ2-3 | TRBV5-1 | . | TGCGCCAGCAGCAGGGGGTCAGCGGTGGTAGATACGCAGTATTTT | CASSRGSAVVDTQYF
. | 13 | TRBJ1-1 | TRBV6-4 | once | TGTGCCAGCAGTTTGGACTGGAACACTGAAGCTTTCTTT | CASSLDWNTEAFF
TRBD2 | 15 | TRBJ2-2 | TRBV11-1 | . | TGTGCCAGCAGCTTAACTAGCGCATACACCGGGGAGCTGTTTTTT | CASSLTSAYTGELFF
TRBD2 | 17 | TRBJ2-3 | TRBV19 | once | TGTGCCAGTAGTATATCCCCTAGCGGGGGGAAAACAGATACGCAGTATTTT | CASSISPSGGKTDTQYF
TRBD1 | 15 | TRBJ1-1 | TRBV19 | . | TGTGCCAGTAGGCCACAGGGGTTTGGAGTCTCTGAAGCTTTCTTT | CASRPQGFGVSEAFF
TRBD1 | 15 | TRBJ1-6 | TRBV6-5 | . | TGTGCCAGCAGTTACTCGAGGACAGGGGACTCACCCCTCCACTTT | CASSYSRTGDSPLHF
TRBD2 | 16 | TRBJ2-3 | TRBV10-2 | . | TGCGCCACCTCACGTCGGCCAGCGGGGGTTTCAGATACGCAGTATTTT | CATSRRPAGVSDTQYF
. | 16 | TRBJ1-2 | TRBV4-1 | many | TGCGCCAGCAGCCAAGTCGTTCTGGCAAGTAACTATGGCTACACCTTC | CASSQVVLASNYGYTF
. | 13 | TRBJ1-5 | TRBV19 | . | TGTGCCAGTAGTATCGCCCCAGGGTGGCCCCAGCATTTT | CASSIAPGWPQHF
TRBD2 | 15 | TRBJ2-1 | TRBV19 | . | TGTGCCAGTAGACATAGGGGACTAGCGGGGAGGATGTGGTTCTTC | CASRHRGLAGRMWFF
TRBD2 | 14 | TRBJ2-3 | TRBV7-6 | . | TGTGCCAGCAGCCCTAGCGGAGGCACAGATACGCAGTATTTT | CASSPSGGTDTQYF
TRBD1 | 15 | TRBJ1-5 | TRBV15 | many | TGTGCCACCAGCAAACAGGGGGAGAGCAATCAGCCCCAGCATTTT | CATSKQGESNQPQHF
. | 15 | TRBJ2-2 | TRBV3-1/TRBV3-2 | once | TGTGCCAGCAGCCAGCCGGGACACATAACCGGGGAGCTGTTTTTT | CASSQPGHITGELFF
. | 13 | TRBJ1-2 | TRBV6-5 | . | TGTGCCAGCACAGGTTATCAGAACTATGGCTACACCTTC | CASTGYQNYGYTF
. | 15 | TRBJ2-3 | TRBV5-1 | . | TGCGCCAGCAGCTTGGGGACTCCTAGCACAGATACGCAGTATTTT | CASSLGTPSTDTQYF
TRBD2 | 13 | TRBJ2-5 | TRBV18 | once | TGTGCCAGCTCAGAGCGGGGAGGCGAGACCCAGTACTTC | CASSERGGETQYF
TRBD1 | 15 | TRBJ1-2 | TRBV7-2 | . | TGTGCCAGCAGCTCCAGGGGGCAAGTGGACTATGGCTACACCTTC | CASSSRGQVDYGYTF
TRBD2 | 18 | TRBJ2-2 | TRBV11-2 | few | TGTGCCAGCAGCCGACTTGGACTAGCGGGGGGGAACACCGGGGAGCTGTTTTTT | CASSRLGLAGGNTGELFF
TRBD1 | 14 | TRBJ2-5 | TRBV7-3 | once | TGTGCCAGCAGCACGGGACAGGGGGCAGAGACCCAGTACTTC | CASSTGQGAETQYF
. | 15 | TRBJ2-3 | TRBV14 | once | TGTGCCAGCAGCCGTTATAATGAACAGCCGGATACGCAGTATTTT | CASSRYNEQPDTQYF
. | 14 | TRBJ2-2 | TRBV5-6 | . | TGTGCCAGCAGCTTGGGCAGGGGGGCCGGGGAGCTGTTTTTT | CASSLGRGAGELFF
. | 15 | TRBJ2-3 | TRBV2 | . | TGTGCCAGCAGTGTCAGGTCTGACAATTCAGATACGCAGTATTTT | CASSVRSDNSDTQYF
TRBD2 | 15 | TRBJ2-3 | TRBV28 | . | TGTGCCAGCTGTTCCTCGGGGGGGGGCACAGATACGCAGTATTTT | CASCSSGGGTDTQYF
TRBD1 | 15 | TRBJ1-2 | TRBV14 | . | TGTGCCAGCAGCCAAGATGGGCAGGGGGTGAGGGGCTACACCTTC | CASSQDGQGVRGYTF
. | 15 | TRBJ2-6 | TRBV19 | . | TGTGCCAGTAGTGCAGGGCCCCCTGGGGCCAACGTCCTGACTTTC | CASSAGPPGANVLTF
TRBD2 | 16 | TRBJ2-3 | TRBV11-3 | . | TGTGCCAGCAGCTTAGATGGGGGGGGAAGCACAGATACGCAGTATTTT | CASSLDGGGSTDTQYF
. | 13 | TRBJ1-1 | TRBV30 | . | TGTGCCTGGAGTGTCGTCGGAGAGTCTGAAGCTTTCTTT | CAWSVVGESEAFF
. | 13 | TRBJ1-5 | TRBV7-2 | . | TGTGCCAGCAGCTTAGTGGCGGCCCAGCCCCAGCATTTT | CASSLVAAQPQHF
. | 20 | TRBJ1-1 | TRBV4-3 | . | TGCGCCAGCAGCCAAGATTTCGTCGCGGAGGTGACCTTCGGGAACACTGAAGCTTTCTTT | CASSQDFVAEVTFGNTEAFF
TRBD2 | 15 | TRBJ2-3 | TRBV27 | . | TGTGCCAGCACGAGCGGGGGGGCCGGAACAGATACGCAGTATTTT | CASTSGGAGTDTQYF
. | 15 | TRBJ2-1 | TRBV11-3 | once | TGTGCCAGCAGCTTAGATGATCGGGGGTACAATGAGCAGTTCTTC | CASSLDDRGYNEQFF
. | 15 | TRBJ1-2 | TRBV27 | . | TGTGCCAGCACCCCTGCCTCGGGGGACCCTAGGGGCTACACCTTC | CASTPASGDPRGYTF
TRBD1 | 19 | TRBJ1-5 | TRBV27 | . | TGTGCCAGCAGTTTAAGGGGGACAGGGAGGTGGTATATGAATCAGCCCCAGCATTTT | CASSLRGTGRWYMNQPQHF
TRBD1 | 13 | TRBJ1-6 | TRBV12-3/TRBV12-4 | few | TGTGCCAGCTCACAGGGGAATAATTCACCCCTCCACTTT | CASSQGNNSPLHF
TRBD1 | 16 | TRBJ1-1 | TRBV18 | . | TGTGCCAGCTCACCACTAGGGACAGCCCTGAACACTGAAGCTTTCTTT | CASSPLGTALNTEAFF
. | 14 | TRBJ1-2 | TRBV4-1 | . | TGCGCCAGCAGCCAAGAAAAAGGGGTAGGGGGCTACACCTTC | CASSQEKGVGGYTF
. | 12 | TRBJ1-2 | TRBV28 | . | TGTGCCTCCCTGCGGGCAGCCTATGGCTACACCTTC | CASLRAAYGYTF
TRBD1 | 14 | TRBJ2-3 | TRBV6-5 | . | TGTGCCAGCAGGAGACAGGGGTGGTCAGATACGCAGTATTTT | CASRRQGWSDTQYF
. | 15 | TRBJ2-2 | TRBV24-1 | . | TGTGCCACCAGTGATTTTGGAGTCGGCACCGGGGAGCTGTTTTTT | CATSDFGVGTGELFF
. | 15 | TRBJ1-1 | TRBV5-5 | . | TGTGCCAGCAGCTTGGCCCCTCGGACACACACTGAAGCTTTCTTT | CASSLAPRTHTEAFF
. | 15 | TRBJ1-2 | TRBV7-2 | . | TGTGCCAGCAGCTTAATGTCGGTGACAGGTCGGCGCTACACCTTC | CASSLMSVTGRRYTF
TRBD1 | 14 | TRBJ1-1 | TRBV29-1 | . | TGCAGCGTCGCAGACAGGGCCTTGAACACTGAAGCTTTCTTT | CSVADRALNTEAFF
. | 16 | TRBJ2-6 | TRBV19 | . | TGTGCCAGTAGGGAGGGAGCCCTCTCTGGGGCCAACGTCCTGACTTTC | CASREGALSGANVLTF
. | 15 | TRBJ1-4 | TRBV28 | . | TGTGCCAGCAGTTTTTCGATCCCGGGGAATGAAAAACTGTTTTTT | CASSFSIPGNEKLFF
. | 12 | TRBJ1-4 | TRBV2 | . | TGTGCCAGCCGGCGGGGTAATGAAAAACTGTTTTTT | CASRRGNEKLFF
TRBD2 | 15 | TRBJ2-1 | TRBV5-1 | . | TGCGCCAGCAGCTTACTAGCGGGGGGGCCCAGTGAGCAGTTCTTC | CASSLLAGGPSEQFF
TRBD1 | 13 | TRBJ1-3 | TRBV10-3 | . | TGTGCCCTTAGTACAGGGGCTGGAAACACCATATATTTT | CALSTGAGNTIYF
TRBD1 | 13 | TRBJ1-1 | TRBV3-1/TRBV3-2 | . | TGTGCCAGCAGCCAGGGGGGACAGTTTGAAGCTTTCTTT | CASSQGGQFEAFF
. | 15 | TRBJ2-3 | TRBV4-2 | . | TGTGCCAGCAGCACAGGGTCGGGGGGCGGGGATACGCAGTATTTT | CASSTGSGGGDTQYF
. | 18 | TRBJ1-3 | TRBV7-9 | . | TGTGCCAGCAGTTCAAAGGTCGACCTTACAGGGACTGGAAACACCATATATTTT | CASSSKVDLTGTGNTIYF
TRBD2 | 15 | TRBJ2-3 | TRBV2 | . | TGTGCCAGAAAGGGGACTAGCGGTGCCACAGATACGCAGTATTTT | CARKGTSGATDTQYF
. | 14 | TRBJ1-2 | TRBV6-4 | . | TGTGCCAGCAGTGCCACGGGCGGGGACTATGGCTACACCTTC | CASSATGGDYGYTF
. | 12 | TRBJ1-2 | TRBV7-9 | few | TGTGCCAGCAGCCCGGAGGGTAATGGCTACACCTTC | CASSPEGNGYTF
TRBD2 | 15 | TRBJ2-3 | TRBV6-4 | once | TGTGCCAGCAGAGAACTAGCGGGGGGCACAGATACGCAGTATTTT | CASRELAGGTDTQYF
TRBD1 | 15 | TRBJ2-1 | TRBV5-1 | . | TGCGCCAGCAGCGTCCAGGGACAGGGGGGCAATGAGCAGTTCTTC | CASSVQGQGGNEQFF
. | 16 | TRBJ2-2 | TRBV9 | . | TGTGCCAGCAGCGTAGGATGGGGGCTGGACACCGGGGAGCTGTTTTTT | CASSVGWGLDTGELFF
TRBD2 | 18 | TRBJ2-1 | TRBV7-9 | . | TGTGCCAGCAGCCTCCCCGGGGGCGGGGGGGCTGTTAGGAATGAGCAGTTCTTC | CASSLPGGGGAVRNEQFF
TRBD1 | 15 | TRBJ1-2 | TRBV5-1 | few | TGCGCCAGCAGCCTAGGACAGGGGAGTGGCTATGGCTACACCTTC | CASSLGQGSGYGYTF